This paragraph reports one T cell receptor beta chain. This sample was taken from a study of blood T cell repertoires in COVID-19. About the study: Donors in the United States, Italy and Spain gave samples during acute or convalescent COVID-19. PBMCs, B-cell-depleted T cells, or T cells were the source of the cDNA or gDNA that made up the material.

Authors' analysis steps: Amplification from reference gene primers served as the basis for estimated nucleated cell counts. Repertoires were generated with immunoSEQ multiplex PCR, while TCRdb's copy carries only in-frame clones and drops some. That table furnishes V, J and clone size, whereas the DNA furnished D and trimming. The data contain about 34,000 clones, approximately 80% of them singletons. Trimming removed 1 base from V and 11 bases from J, with 21 bases in between. The CDR3 covers 16 residues. Germline values: CDR1 MNHNS, CDR2 SASEGT. The sequenced sample consisted of peripheral blood. The TCR sequence derives from a human donor in a cohort sampled during active COVID-19. J is TRBJ2-1 and V is TRBV6-1; D is perhaps TRBD2 (5 bases). The CDR3 nucleotides read TGTGCCAGCAGTGAAGATGAAAGGAGGACCAGAGGGAAGCAGTTCTTC. The encoded protein is CASSEDERRTRGKQFF.